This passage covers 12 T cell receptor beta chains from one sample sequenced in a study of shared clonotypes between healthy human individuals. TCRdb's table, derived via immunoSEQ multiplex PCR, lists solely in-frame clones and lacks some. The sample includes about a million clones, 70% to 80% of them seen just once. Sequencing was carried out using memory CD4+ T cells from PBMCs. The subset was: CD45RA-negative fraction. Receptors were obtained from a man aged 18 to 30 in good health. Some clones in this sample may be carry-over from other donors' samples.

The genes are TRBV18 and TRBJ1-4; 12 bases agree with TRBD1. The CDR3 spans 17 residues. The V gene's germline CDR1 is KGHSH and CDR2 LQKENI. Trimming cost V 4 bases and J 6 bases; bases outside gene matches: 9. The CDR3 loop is CASSRGTGGPLDEKLFF. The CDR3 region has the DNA TGTGCCAGCTCACGCGGGACAGGGGGCCCGTTGGATGAAAAACTGTTTTTT.

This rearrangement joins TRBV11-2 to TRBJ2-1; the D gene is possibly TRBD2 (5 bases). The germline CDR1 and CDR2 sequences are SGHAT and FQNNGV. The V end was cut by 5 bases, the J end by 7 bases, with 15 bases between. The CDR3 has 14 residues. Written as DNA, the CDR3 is TGTGCCAGCAGCCCCTGGACTGGCGGAAATGAGCAGTTCTTC. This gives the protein CASSPWTGGNEQFF.

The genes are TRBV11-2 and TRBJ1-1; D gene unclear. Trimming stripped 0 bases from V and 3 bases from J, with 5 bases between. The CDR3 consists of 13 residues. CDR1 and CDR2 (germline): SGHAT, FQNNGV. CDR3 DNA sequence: TGTGCCAGCAGCTTAGAGGTTTACACTGAAGCTTTCTTT. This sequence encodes CASSLEVYTEAFF.

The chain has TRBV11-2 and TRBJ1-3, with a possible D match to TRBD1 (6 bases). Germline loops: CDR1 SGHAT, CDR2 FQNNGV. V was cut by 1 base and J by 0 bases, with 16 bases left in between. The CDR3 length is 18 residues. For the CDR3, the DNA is TGTGCCAGCAGCTTAGCAATGGCAGGGGCCCTCTCTGGAAACACCATATATTTT. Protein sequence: CASSLAMAGALSGNTIYF.

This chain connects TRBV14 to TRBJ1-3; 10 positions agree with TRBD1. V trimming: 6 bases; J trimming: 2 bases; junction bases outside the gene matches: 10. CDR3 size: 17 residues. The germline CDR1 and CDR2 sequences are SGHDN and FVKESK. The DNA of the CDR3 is TGTGCCAGCAGTCCCGGACAGGGGGTTTGGGCTGGAAACACCATATATTTT. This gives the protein CASSPGQGVWAGNTIYF.

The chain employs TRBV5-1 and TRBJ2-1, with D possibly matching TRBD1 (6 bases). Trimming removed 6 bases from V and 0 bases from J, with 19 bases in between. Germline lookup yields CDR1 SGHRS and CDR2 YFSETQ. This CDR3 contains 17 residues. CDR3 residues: CASTKTGTQISYNEQFF. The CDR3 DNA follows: TGCGCCAGCACCAAAACCGGGACACAGATCTCCTACAATGAGCAGTTCTTC.

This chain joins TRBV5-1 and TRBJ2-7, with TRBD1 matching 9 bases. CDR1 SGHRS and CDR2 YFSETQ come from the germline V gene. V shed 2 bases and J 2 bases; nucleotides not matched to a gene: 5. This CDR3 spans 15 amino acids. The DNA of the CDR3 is TGCGCCAGCAGCTTACAACAGGGGGCTCCCTACGAGCAGTACTTC. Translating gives CASSLQQGAPYEQYF.

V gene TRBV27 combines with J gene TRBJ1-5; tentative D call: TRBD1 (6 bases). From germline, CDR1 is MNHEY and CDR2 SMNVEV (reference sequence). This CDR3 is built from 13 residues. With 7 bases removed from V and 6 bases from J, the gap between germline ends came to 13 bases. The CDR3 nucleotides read TGTGCCAGCACCCGGGGGGCGGGTCAGCCCCAGCATTTT. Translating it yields CASTRGAGQPQHF.

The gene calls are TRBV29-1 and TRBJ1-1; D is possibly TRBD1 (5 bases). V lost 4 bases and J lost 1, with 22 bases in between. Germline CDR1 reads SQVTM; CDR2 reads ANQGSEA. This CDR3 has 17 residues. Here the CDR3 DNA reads TGCAGCGTTGTTGGGCTCGGCAGGGCAACAACGAACACTGAAGCTTTCTTT. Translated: CSVVGLGRATTNTEAFF.

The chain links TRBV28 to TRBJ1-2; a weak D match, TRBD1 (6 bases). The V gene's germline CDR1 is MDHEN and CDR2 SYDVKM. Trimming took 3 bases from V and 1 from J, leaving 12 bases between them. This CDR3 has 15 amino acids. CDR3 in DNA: TGTGCCAGCAGTTTCCCAGGGGCGGGTAACTATGGCTACACCTTC. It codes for CASSFPGAGNYGYTF.

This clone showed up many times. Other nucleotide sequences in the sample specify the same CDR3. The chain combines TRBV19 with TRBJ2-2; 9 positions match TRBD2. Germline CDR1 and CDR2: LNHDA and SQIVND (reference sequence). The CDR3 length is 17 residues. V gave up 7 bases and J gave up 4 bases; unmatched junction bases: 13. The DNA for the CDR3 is TGTGCCAGTACCCCTCTCGGTAGCGGGAGAAGCACCGGGGAGCTGTTTTTT. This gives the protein CASTPLGSGRSTGELFF.

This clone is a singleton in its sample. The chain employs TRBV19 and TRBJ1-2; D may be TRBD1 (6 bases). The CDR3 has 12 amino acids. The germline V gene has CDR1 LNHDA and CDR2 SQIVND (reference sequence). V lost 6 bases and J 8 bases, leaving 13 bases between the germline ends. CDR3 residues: CASRAPGVGYTF. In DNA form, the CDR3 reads TGTGCCAGTAGGGCGCCAGGGGTGGGCTACACCTTC. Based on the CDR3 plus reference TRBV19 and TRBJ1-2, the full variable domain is DGGITQSPKYLFRKEGQNVTLSCEQNLNHDAMYWYRQDPGQGLRLIYYSQIVNDFQKGDIAEGYSVSREKKESFPLTVTSAQKNPTAFYLCASRAPGVGYTFGSGTRLTVV.